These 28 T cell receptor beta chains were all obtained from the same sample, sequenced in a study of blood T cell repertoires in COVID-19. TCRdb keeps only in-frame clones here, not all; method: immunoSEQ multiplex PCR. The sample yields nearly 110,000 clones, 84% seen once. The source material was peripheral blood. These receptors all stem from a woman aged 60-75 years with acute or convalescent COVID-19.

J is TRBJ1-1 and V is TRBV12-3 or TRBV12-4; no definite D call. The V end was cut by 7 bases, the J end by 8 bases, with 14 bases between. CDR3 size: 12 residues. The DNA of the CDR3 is TGTGCCAGCACCCGGGTGTCGGAGGAAGCTTTCTTT. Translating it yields CASTRVSEEAFF.

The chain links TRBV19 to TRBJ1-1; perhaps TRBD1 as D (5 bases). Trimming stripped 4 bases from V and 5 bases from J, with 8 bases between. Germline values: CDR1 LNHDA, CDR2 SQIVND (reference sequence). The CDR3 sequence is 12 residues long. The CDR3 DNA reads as TGTGCCAGTAGTACCCGGGGGACTGAAGCTTTCTTT. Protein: CASSTRGTEAFF. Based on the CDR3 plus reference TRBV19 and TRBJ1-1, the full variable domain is DGGITQSPKYLFRKEGQNVTLSCEQNLNHDAMYWYRQDPGQGLRLIYYSQIVNDFQKGDIAEGYSVSREKKESFPLTVTSAQKNPTAFYLCASSTRGTEAFFGQGTRLTVV.

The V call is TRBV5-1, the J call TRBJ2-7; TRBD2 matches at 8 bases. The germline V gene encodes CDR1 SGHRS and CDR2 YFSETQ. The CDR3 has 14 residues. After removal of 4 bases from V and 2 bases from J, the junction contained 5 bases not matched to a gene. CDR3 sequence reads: CASSMGLGPYEQYF. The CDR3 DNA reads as TGCGCCAGCAGCATGGGACTAGGGCCCTACGAGCAGTACTTC.

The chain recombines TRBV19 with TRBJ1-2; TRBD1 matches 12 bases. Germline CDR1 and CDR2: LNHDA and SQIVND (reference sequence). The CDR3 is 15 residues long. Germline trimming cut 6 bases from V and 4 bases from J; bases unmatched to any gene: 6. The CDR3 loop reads CASRGDRGRGYGYTF. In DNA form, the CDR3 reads TGTGCCAGTAGGGGGGACAGGGGGCGAGGCTATGGCTACACCTTC.

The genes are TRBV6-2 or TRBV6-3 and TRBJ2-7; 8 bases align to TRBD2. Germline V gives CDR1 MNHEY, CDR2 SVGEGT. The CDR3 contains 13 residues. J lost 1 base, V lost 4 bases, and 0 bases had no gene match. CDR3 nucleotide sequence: TGTGCCAGCAGTTTAGCGGGATCCTACGAGCAGTACTTC. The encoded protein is CASSLAGSYEQYF.

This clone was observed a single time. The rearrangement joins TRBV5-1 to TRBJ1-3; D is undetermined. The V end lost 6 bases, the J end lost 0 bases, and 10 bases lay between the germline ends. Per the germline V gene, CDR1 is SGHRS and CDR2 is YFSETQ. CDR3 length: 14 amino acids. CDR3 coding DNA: TGCGCCAGCAAGGACTTTTCCTCTGGAAACACCATATATTTT. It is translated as CASKDFSSGNTIYF.

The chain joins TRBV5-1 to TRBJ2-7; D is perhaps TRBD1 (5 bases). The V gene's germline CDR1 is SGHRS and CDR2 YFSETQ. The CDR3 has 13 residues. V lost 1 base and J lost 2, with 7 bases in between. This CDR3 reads CASSLQGPYEQYF. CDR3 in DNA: TGCGCCAGCAGCTTGCAGGGCCCCTACGAGCAGTACTTC.

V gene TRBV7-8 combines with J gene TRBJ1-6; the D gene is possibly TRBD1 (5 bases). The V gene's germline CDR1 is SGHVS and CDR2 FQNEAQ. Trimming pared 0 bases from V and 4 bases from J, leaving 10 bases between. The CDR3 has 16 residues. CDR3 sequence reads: CASSLATERYNSPLHF. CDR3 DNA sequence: TGTGCCAGCAGCTTAGCGACAGAGCGTTATAATTCACCCCTCCACTTT.

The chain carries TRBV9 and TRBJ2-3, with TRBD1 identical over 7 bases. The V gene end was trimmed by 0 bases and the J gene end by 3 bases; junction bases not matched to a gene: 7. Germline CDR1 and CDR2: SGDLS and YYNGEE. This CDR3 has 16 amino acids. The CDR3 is CASSVGRGLRTDTQYF. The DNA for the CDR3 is TGTGCCAGCAGCGTAGGTAGGGGGCTAAGGACAGATACGCAGTATTTT.

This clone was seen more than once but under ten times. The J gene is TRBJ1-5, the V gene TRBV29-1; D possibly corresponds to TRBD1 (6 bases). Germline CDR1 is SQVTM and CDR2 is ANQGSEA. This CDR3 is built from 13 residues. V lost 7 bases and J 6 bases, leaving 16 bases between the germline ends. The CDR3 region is CSAQGGGGQPQHF. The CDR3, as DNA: TGCAGCGCCCAGGGTGGGGGCGGTCAGCCCCAGCATTTT.

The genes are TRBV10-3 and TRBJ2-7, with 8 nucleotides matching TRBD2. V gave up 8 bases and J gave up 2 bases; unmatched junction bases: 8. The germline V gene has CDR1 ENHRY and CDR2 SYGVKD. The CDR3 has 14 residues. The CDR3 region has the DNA TGTGCCATCTCCAGAGCGGGGGTAACCTACGAGCAGTACTTC. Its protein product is CAISRAGVTYEQYF.

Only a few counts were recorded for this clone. CDR3 in DNA: TGTGCCAGCATTGGGGGGAGTTTGGTCCTCCACTTT. This codes for CASIGGSLVLHF. The rearrangement links TRBV6-5 to TRBJ1-6; tentatively, D is TRBD1 (5 bases). The CDR3 extends over 12 amino acids. The V gene lost 7 bases and the J gene lost 15 bases, with 16 bases spanning the gap. Germline values: CDR1 MNHEY, CDR2 SVGAGI.

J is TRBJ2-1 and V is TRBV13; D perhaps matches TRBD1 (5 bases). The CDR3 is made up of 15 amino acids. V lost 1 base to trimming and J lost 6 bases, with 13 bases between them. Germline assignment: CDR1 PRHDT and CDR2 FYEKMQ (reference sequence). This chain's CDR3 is CASSLAWGDSNEQFF. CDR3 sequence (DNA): TGTGCCAGCAGCTTAGCTTGGGGCGACTCCAATGAGCAGTTCTTC.

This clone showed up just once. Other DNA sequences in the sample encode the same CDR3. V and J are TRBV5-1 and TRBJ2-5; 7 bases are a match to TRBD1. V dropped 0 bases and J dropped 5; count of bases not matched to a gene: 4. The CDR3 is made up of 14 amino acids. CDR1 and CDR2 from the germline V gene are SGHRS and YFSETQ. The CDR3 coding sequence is TGCGCCAGCAGCTTGGGACAGGGATCCGAGACCCAGTACTTC. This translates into CASSLGQGSETQYF.

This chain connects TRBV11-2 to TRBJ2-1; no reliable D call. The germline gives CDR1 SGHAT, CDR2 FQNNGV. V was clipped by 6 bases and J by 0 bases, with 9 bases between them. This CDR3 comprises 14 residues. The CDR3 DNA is TGTGCCAGCAGGCTAGAGGTCTCCTACAATGAGCAGTTCTTC. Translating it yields CASRLEVSYNEQFF.

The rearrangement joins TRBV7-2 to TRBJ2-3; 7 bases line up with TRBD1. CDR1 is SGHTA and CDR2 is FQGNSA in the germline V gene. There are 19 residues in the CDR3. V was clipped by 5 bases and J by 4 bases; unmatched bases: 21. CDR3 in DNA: TGTGCCAGCAGCCCGAGGGGGCAGAGGCTCCCAGGGGTAGCAGATACGCAGTATTTT. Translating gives CASSPRGQRLPGVADTQYF.

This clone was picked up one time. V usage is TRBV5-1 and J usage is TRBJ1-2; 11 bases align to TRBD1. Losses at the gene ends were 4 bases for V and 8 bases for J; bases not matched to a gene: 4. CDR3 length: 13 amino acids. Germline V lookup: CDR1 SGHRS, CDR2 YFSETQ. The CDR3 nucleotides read TGCGCCAGCAGCCAGGGACAGGGGGAGGGCTACACCTTC. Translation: CASSQGQGEGYTF.

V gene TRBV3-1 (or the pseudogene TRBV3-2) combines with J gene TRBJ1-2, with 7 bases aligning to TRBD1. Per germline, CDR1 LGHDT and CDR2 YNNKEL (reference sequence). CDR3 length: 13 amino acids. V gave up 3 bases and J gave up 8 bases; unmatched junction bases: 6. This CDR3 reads CASSHRDSEGYTF. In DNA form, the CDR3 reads TGTGCCAGCAGCCATCGGGACAGCGAAGGCTACACCTTC.

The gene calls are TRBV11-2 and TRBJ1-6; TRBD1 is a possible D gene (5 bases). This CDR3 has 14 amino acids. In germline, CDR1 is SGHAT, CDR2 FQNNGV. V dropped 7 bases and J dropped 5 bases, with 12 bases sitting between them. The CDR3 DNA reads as TGTGCCAGCAACTTGGGGGGGAATAATTCACCCCTCCACTTT. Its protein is CASNLGGNNSPLHF.

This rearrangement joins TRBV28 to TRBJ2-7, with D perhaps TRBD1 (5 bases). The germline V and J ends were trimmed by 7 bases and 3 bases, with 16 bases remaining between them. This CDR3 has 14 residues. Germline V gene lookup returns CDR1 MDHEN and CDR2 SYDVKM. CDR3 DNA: TGTGCCAGCACCCCGATAAGGGGTTTCTACGAGCAGTACTTC. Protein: CASTPIRGFYEQYF. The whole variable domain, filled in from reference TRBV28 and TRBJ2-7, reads DVKVTQSSRYLVKRTGEKVFLECVQDMDHENMFWYRQDPGLGLRLIYFSYDVKMKEKGDIPEGYSVSREKKERFSLILESASTNQTSMYLCASTPIRGFYEQYFGPGTRLTVT.

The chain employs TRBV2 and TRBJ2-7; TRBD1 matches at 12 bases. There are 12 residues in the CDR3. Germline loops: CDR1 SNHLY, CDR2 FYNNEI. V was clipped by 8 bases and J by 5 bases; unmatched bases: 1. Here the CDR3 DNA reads TGTGCCAGCCGGGACAGGGGGCACGAGCAGTACTTC. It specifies CASRDRGHEQYF. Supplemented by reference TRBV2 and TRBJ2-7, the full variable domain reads EPEVTQTPSHQVTQMGQEVILRCVPISNHLYFYWYRQILGQKVEFLVSFYNNEISEKSEIFDDQFSVERPDGSNFTLKIRSTKLEDSAMYFCASRDRGHEQYFGPGTRLTVT.

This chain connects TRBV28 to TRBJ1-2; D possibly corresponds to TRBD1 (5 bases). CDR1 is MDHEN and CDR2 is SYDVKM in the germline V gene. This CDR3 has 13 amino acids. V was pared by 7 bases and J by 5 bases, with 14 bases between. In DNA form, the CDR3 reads TGTGCCAGCATCAATTCGGGGGGTTATGGCTACACCTTC. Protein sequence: CASINSGGYGYTF.

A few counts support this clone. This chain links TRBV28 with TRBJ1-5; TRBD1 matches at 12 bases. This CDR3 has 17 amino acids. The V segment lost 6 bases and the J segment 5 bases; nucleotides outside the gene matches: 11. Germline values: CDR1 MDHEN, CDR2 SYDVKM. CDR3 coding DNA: TGTGCCAGCAGCCCATCCGGGACAGGGGGCGCGGATCAGCCCCAGCATTTT. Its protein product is CASSPSGTGGADQPQHF.

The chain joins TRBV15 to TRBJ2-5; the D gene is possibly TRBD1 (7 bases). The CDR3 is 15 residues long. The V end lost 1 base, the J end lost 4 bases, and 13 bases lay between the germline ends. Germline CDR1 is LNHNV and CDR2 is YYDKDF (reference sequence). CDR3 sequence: CATSRARQGGETQYF. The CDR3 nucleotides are TGTGCCACCAGCAGAGCCAGACAGGGAGGAGAGACCCAGTACTTC.

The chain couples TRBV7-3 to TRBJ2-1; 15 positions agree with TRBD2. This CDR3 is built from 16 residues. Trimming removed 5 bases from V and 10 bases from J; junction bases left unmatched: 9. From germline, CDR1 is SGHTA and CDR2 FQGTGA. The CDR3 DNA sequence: TGTGCCAGCAGCCAGGGACTAGCGGGAGGTAGAGGGGAGCAGTTCTTC. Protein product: CASSQGLAGGRGEQFF.

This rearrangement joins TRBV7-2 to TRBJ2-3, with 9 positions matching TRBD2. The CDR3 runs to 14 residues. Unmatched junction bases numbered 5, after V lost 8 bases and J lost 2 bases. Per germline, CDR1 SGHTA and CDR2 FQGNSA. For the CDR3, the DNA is TGTGCCAGCGGATCTAGCGGGGTCACAGATACGCAGTATTTT. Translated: CASGSSGVTDTQYF.

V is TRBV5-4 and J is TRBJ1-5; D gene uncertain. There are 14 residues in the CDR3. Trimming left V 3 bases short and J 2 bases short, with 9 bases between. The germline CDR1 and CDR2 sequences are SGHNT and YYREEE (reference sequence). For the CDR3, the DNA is TGTGCCAGCAGCTCGGGCGGGGGCAATCAGCCCCAGCATTTT. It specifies CASSSGGGNQPQHF.

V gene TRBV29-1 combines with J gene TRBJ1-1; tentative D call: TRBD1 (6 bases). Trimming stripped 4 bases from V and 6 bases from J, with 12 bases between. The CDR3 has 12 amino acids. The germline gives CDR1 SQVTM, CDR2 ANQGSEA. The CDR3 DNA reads TGCAGCGTTGTCAGGGGAGTAGCTGAAGCTTTCTTT. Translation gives CSVVRGVAEAFF.